A selection of T cell receptor beta chains follows, all from one sample in a study of blood T cell repertoires in COVID-19. Measured with immunoSEQ multiplex PCR; TCRdb has only the in-frame clones, and not every one. Among 100,000 to 150,000 clones listed, about 85% were seen once. Sample: peripheral blood. Every receptor here comes from a woman aged 80 or older with acute or convalescent COVID-19. Both conserved end residues are part of each CDR3. The D gene is left open where the match is weak. The size of a clone is reported for some rows only, either as once, few or many, or as a class for expanded clones.

D,V,size,J,DNA,CDR3
NA,TRBV12-2,NA,TRBJ1-2,TGTGCAAGTCGGATTAGTGGTGGCTACACCTTC,CASRISGGYTF
NA,TRBV15,once,TRBJ1-1,TGTGCCACCGGAAACGGGATGAACACTGAAGCTTTCTTT,CATGNGMNTEAFF
TRBD1,TRBV24-1,NA,TRBJ2-1,TGTGCCACGGAAAACCCACGACAGGGCCGGGTGGTCTTC,CATENPRQGRVVF
TRBD1,TRBV27,few,TRBJ1-2,TGTGCCAGCGGCTCGGGACAGATGATCTATGGCTACACCTTC,CASGSGQMIYGYTF
TRBD1,TRBV7-9,NA,TRBJ1-1,TGTGCCAGCAGCTTTCTGGGACAGGGATTCACTGAAGCTTTCTTT,CASSFLGQGFTEAFF
NA,TRBV3-1/TRBV3-2,NA,TRBJ1-6,TGTGCCAGCAGCCAGGGCACAGGGTCGAGCTCACCCCTCCACTTT,CASSQGTGSSSPLHF
NA,TRBV28,NA,TRBJ2-4,TGTGCCAGCAGTAGAACCGGGGAACCAAGAGCCAAAAACATTCAGTACTTC,CASSRTGEPRAKNIQYF
NA,TRBV5-1,NA,TRBJ1-2,TGCGCCAGCAGCTTGCCGGGGACTAACTATGGCTACACCTTC,CASSLPGTNYGYTF
NA,TRBV6-5,NA,TRBJ1-6,TGTGCCAGCAGCAGGGGCTATAGTAATTCACCCCTCCACTTT,CASSRGYSNSPLHF
NA,TRBV4-2,once,TRBJ2-1,TGTGCCAGCAGCCCCACACCAACTAACAATGAGCAGTTCTTC,CASSPTPTNNEQFF
NA,TRBV7-2,NA,TRBJ1-3,TGTGCCAGCAGCTTAGACCCAGGGGGAAACACCATATATTTT,CASSLDPGGNTIYF
NA,TRBV10-1,NA,TRBJ2-6,TGCGCCAGCAGTGACTGGGGGACACTCTCTGGGGCCAACGTCCTGACTTTC,CASSDWGTLSGANVLTF
NA,TRBV6-5,NA,TRBJ2-3,TGTGCCAGCAAAACAAACGCCGATACGCAGTATTTT,CASKTNADTQYF
NA,TRBV3-1/TRBV3-2,NA,TRBJ1-1,TGTGCCAGCAGCCAGTCAGGGAACACTGAAGCTTTCTTT,CASSQSGNTEAFF
NA,TRBV5-1,NA,TRBJ2-1,TGCGCCAGCAGTATTTTTGGAGGGGCCGACAATGAGCAGTTCTTC,CASSIFGGADNEQFF
TRBD1,TRBV28,NA,TRBJ1-6,TGTGCCAGCCAGGGGGCGCAGAATTCACCCCTCCACTTT,CASQGAQNSPLHF
NA,TRBV5-1,NA,TRBJ1-6,TGCGCCAGCAGCTTAAACAGGGAGTTGAATTCACCCCTCCACTTT,CASSLNRELNSPLHF
NA,TRBV18,NA,TRBJ1-1,TGTGCCAGCTCACCACCGCAGGGTTCTAACACTGAAGCTTTCTTT,CASSPPQGSNTEAFF
NA,TRBV7-9,NA,TRBJ2-1,TGTGCCAGCAGCTTAGAGACAGTCTACAATGAGCAGTTCTTC,CASSLETVYNEQFF
TRBD1,TRBV28,NA,TRBJ2-2,TGTGCCAGCTGGGACAGGAGAAAAACCGGGGAGCTGTTTTTT,CASWDRRKTGELFF
NA,TRBV5-1,once,TRBJ1-1,TGCGCCAGCAGCTTGTCCAGGACAGATGTGAACACTGAAGCTTTCTTT,CASSLSRTDVNTEAFF
NA,TRBV7-8,few,TRBJ1-2,TGTGCCAGCAGCTTAGAGCTGGCCAGGCAATCCTATGGCTACACCTTC,CASSLELARQSYGYTF
NA,TRBV6-2/TRBV6-3,NA,TRBJ1-1,TGTGCCAGCAGTTACTCTGCAGGGAACACTGAAGCTTTCTTT,CASSYSAGNTEAFF
NA,TRBV29-1,NA,TRBJ1-1,TGCAGCGCTGGAGGCAGGGGATCTGTGTTCTTT,CSAGGRGSVFF
NA,TRBV28,NA,TRBJ1-5,TGTGCCAGCTACCCCGGGAATAGCAATCAGCCCCAGCATTTT,CASYPGNSNQPQHF
TRBD1,TRBV5-4,NA,TRBJ1-1,TGTGCCAGCAGCTCAGGGGGCACGGGTAAGAACACTGAAGCTTTCTTT,CASSSGGTGKNTEAFF
NA,TRBV28,once,TRBJ1-3,TGTGCCAGCGACTCCTTGGGGGGAGCTGGAAACACCATATATTTT,CASDSLGGAGNTIYF
TRBD1,TRBV6-5,few,TRBJ1-1,TGTGCCAGCAGAAAAGTCGGGACAGGGGTCACTGAAGCTTTCTTT,CASRKVGTGVTEAFF
NA,TRBV19,NA,TRBJ2-3,TGTGCCAGTAGTATAGGGCAAACAGATACGCAGTATTTT,CASSIGQTDTQYF
NA,TRBV4-3,NA,TRBJ1-6,TGCGCCAGCAGCCAAGAGAGAGTTAGTTCACCCCTCCACTTT,CASSQERVSSPLHF
NA,TRBV7-9,NA,TRBJ2-3,TGTGCCAGCAGCTTTTATGGGGAGTTCACAGATACGCAGTATTTT,CASSFYGEFTDTQYF
TRBD1,TRBV5-1,NA,TRBJ1-1,TGCGCCAGCAGCCCCCGGGACAGGAGCACTGAAGCTTTCTTT,CASSPRDRSTEAFF
NA,TRBV6-2/TRBV6-3,NA,TRBJ1-1,TGTGCCAGCAGTTATAGGATCTGGAGGGCTGAAGCTTTCTTT,CASSYRIWRAEAFF
TRBD2,TRBV6-1,NA,TRBJ2-3,TGTGCCAGCAGTGCCACGACTAGCGGGGGGAGAGATACGCAGTATTTT,CASSATTSGGRDTQYF
NA,TRBV10-3,NA,TRBJ2-1,TGTGCCATCAGTGAAAGCTCCGGGGGAGTAAGCAATGAGCAGTTCTTC,CAISESSGGVSNEQFF
NA,TRBV27,NA,TRBJ1-5,TGTGCCAGCAGTTTAGCAGACAATCAGCCCCAGCATTTT,CASSLADNQPQHF
NA,TRBV5-1,once,TRBJ2-3,TGCGCCAGCAGCCCCCGGGGTGCCCAGCTCACCACAGATACGCAGTATTTT,CASSPRGAQLTTDTQYF
TRBD1,TRBV10-2,few,TRBJ2-3,TGCGCCAGCAGGAGGACAGGTAGCACAGATACGCAGTATTTT,CASRRTGSTDTQYF
NA,TRBV2,NA,TRBJ1-1,TGTGCCAGCAGGGACAAGAATGAGGACACTGAAGCTTTCTTT,CASRDKNEDTEAFF
NA,TRBV25-1,NA,TRBJ1-1,TGTGCCAGCAGCGGACAGTCTAACACTGAAGCTTTCTTT,CASSGQSNTEAFF
NA,TRBV6-1,NA,TRBJ1-1,TGTGCCAGCAGTGAAGCCGGAGGGAGGACTGAAGCTTTCTTT,CASSEAGGRTEAFF
TRBD1,TRBV19,few,TRBJ1-5,TGTGCCAGTGGCCTAGACAGGGGACAGCCCCAGCATTTT,CASGLDRGQPQHF
TRBD1,TRBV3-1/TRBV3-2,NA,TRBJ1-1,TGTGCCAGCAGCCAAGAGGCCATAGGTTTGGGGACAGGGGCTGAAGCTTTCTTT,CASSQEAIGLGTGAEAFF
NA,TRBV6-5,NA,TRBJ2-2,TGTGCCAGCAGTTACTCGATCTATGGTGGGGAGCTGTTTTTT,CASSYSIYGGELFF
TRBD1,TRBV10-3,NA,TRBJ1-1,TGTGCCATCAGTGTGACAGGGACGCCTGAAGCTTTCTTT,CAISVTGTPEAFF
TRBD1,TRBV28,NA,TRBJ1-2,TGTGCCAGCAGTTCCCCCCGGCCGGACAGGGGACGGCGTAACTATGGCTACACCTTC,CASSSPRPDRGRRNYGYTF
TRBD2,TRBV7-8,NA,TRBJ2-3,TGTGCCAGCGCGATAGCGGGGCGCACAGATACGCAGTATTTT,CASAIAGRTDTQYF
TRBD1,TRBV27,NA,TRBJ2-2,TGTGCCAGCAGTTTCAGGGGGCAATTTTCCGGGGAGCTGTTTTTT,CASSFRGQFSGELFF
NA,TRBV19,NA,TRBJ1-1,TGTGCCAGTAGTGACCGGAGGCTTGAAGCTTTCTTT,CASSDRRLEAFF
NA,TRBV4-2,few,TRBJ1-1,TGTGCCAGCAGCGGGGACACGAACACTGAAGCTTTCTTT,CASSGDTNTEAFF
NA,TRBV4-1,NA,TRBJ1-5,TGCGCCAGCAGCCAAGGGGGCGGTGGCAATCAGCCCCAGCATTTT,CASSQGGGGNQPQHF